One and the same sample provided the 14 T cell receptor beta chains below, sequenced in a study of PD-1 blockade in classical Hodgkin lymphoma. Every single patient, without exception, relapsed after autologous stem cell transplantation, and brentuximab vedotin exposure varied. The repertoire was sequenced with immunoSEQ multiplex PCR; TCRdb's copy has only in-frame clones and lacks some. The sample includes 22,000 or so clones, around four fifths of them seen just once. This specimen was peripheral blood mononuclear cells (PBMCs), taken before the second cycle of nivolumab. All receptors come from a human donor with classical Hodgkin lymphoma.

The rearrangement joins TRBV5-4 to TRBJ2-5, with TRBD2 matching over 12 bases. The V segment lost 4 bases and the J segment 0 bases; nucleotides outside the gene matches: 4. The CDR3 length is 16 residues. CDR1 is SGHNT and CDR2 is YYREEE in the germline V gene (reference sequence). CDR3 residues: CASSPGTSGYQETQYF. In DNA, the CDR3 is TGTGCCAGCAGCCCGGGGACTAGCGGGTACCAAGAGACCCAGTACTTC.

This clone is a singleton in its sample. The chain joins TRBV27 to TRBJ1-5; 7 nucleotides line up with TRBD1. This CDR3 comprises 14 residues. The germline V gene has CDR1 MNHEY and CDR2 SMNVEV (reference sequence). The J segment lost 3 bases and the V segment lost 5 bases, leaving 4 bases of the junction unmatched. This CDR3 reads CASSRQGINQPQHF. The CDR3 DNA sequence: TGTGCCAGCAGTCGACAGGGTATCAATCAGCCCCAGCATTTT.

Points on this clone: At one end the junction does not follow the germline gene, possibly because of a read error. The chain carries TRBV10-3 and TRBJ2-7; D could derive from TRBD1 or TRBD2 (6 bases each). This CDR3 has 15 amino acids. CDR1 is ENHRY and CDR2 is SYGVKD in the germline V gene. CDR3 nucleotide sequence: TGTGCCAGCAGTTACGGGGGCCCACTCGCGGACGAGCAGTACTTC. Amino acids: CASSYGGPLADEQYF.

CDR3 bases: TGCGCCAGCAGCCGAACGAATAGAGACTACGAGCAGTACTTC. Encoded protein: CASSRTNRDYEQYF. The rearrangement joins TRBV4-3 to TRBJ2-7; no definite D call. V was pared by 4 bases and J by 3 bases, with 13 bases between. Germline loops: CDR1 LGHNA, CDR2 YSLEER. This CDR3 is 14 amino acids long.

The chain is built from TRBV7-2 and TRBJ1-2; D remains ambiguous. The CDR3 loop spans 13 amino acids. The V end was cut by 2 bases, the J end by 1 base, with 5 bases between. Germline V lookup: CDR1 SGHTA, CDR2 FQGNSA. The DNA for the CDR3 is TGTGCCAGCAGCTTATTCGTTAACTATGGCTACACCTTC. Translating it yields CASSLFVNYGYTF. The whole variable domain, remainder taken from reference TRBV7-2 and TRBJ1-2, is GAGVSQSPSNKVTEKGKDVELRCDPISGHTALYWYRQSLGQGLEFLIYFQGNSAPDKSGLPSDRFSAERTGGSVSTLTIQRTQQEDSAVYLCASSLFVNYGYTFGSGTRLTVV.

This chain uses TRBV10-1 with TRBJ1-1, with D uncertain. CDR1 is WNHNN, CDR2 SYGVQD, per germline (reference sequence). V lost 2 bases, J lost 2 bases, and 0 bases lay in between. The CDR3 covers 11 residues. CDR3 coding DNA: TGCGCCAGCAGTGAGAACACTGAAGCTTTCTTT. Its translation is CASSENTEAFF.

The rearrangement uses TRBV25-1 and TRBJ1-2, with D perhaps TRBD1 (5 bases). Trimming took 4 bases from V and 5 from J, leaving 20 bases between them. This CDR3 comprises 16 residues. Germline V gene lookup returns CDR1 MGHDK and CDR2 SYGVNS. The CDR3 DNA sequence: TGTGCCAGCAGTGGCTGGGGGGACTTCTTTCTGTATGGCTACACCTTC. Amino acids: CASSGWGDFFLYGYTF.

The J gene is TRBJ1-1, the V gene TRBV11-2; a weak D match, TRBD1 (5 bases). V shed 4 bases and J shed 0 bases, with 9 bases lying between them. CDR1 and CDR2 from the germline V gene are SGHAT and FQNNGV. The CDR3 is made up of 14 amino acids. The CDR3 loop is CASSSGGVNTEAFF. DNA for the CDR3: TGTGCCAGCAGCTCCGGGGGAGTGAACACTGAAGCTTTCTTT.

This clone was observed a few times. The chain is built from TRBV18 and TRBJ1-2; D possibly corresponds to TRBD1 (5 bases). This CDR3 spans 11 amino acids. In germline, CDR1 is KGHSH, CDR2 LQKENI. Deletions cut 6 bases from V and 8 bases from J, with 10 bases between. The CDR3 loop reads CASSQGYGYTF. CDR3 in DNA: TGTGCCAGCTCGCAGGGCTACGGCTACACCTTC.

The chain joins TRBV6-5 to TRBJ1-5, with D hard to call. CDR3 size: 13 residues. Germline assignment: CDR1 MNHEY and CDR2 SVGAGI. V lost 10 bases and J 3 bases, leaving 13 bases between the germline ends. CDR3 nucleotide sequence: TGTGCCATTTCGACCGGCTACAATCAGCCCCAGCATTTT. It translates to CAISTGYNQPQHF.

The rearrangement links TRBV5-1 to TRBJ2-7, with 16 bases identical to TRBD2. V was pared by 4 bases and J by 6 bases, with 7 bases of the junction left unmatched. Germline lookup yields CDR1 SGHRS and CDR2 YFSETQ. CDR3 length: 16 amino acids. The CDR3 region is CASSAGTSGRALEQYF. The CDR3 DNA sequence: TGCGCCAGCAGCGCCGGGACTAGCGGGAGGGCCCTCGAGCAGTACTTC.

CDR3 protein: CASIPRVPQYF. The CDR3 coding sequence is TGTGCCAGCATCCCGAGAGTTCCCCAGTACTTC. The V call is TRBV27, the J call TRBJ2-7; D is unclear. Germline V gene sequence: CDR1 MNHEY, CDR2 SMNVEV (reference sequence). The CDR3 runs 11 residues. The V gene lost 7 bases and the J gene lost 10 bases, with 14 bases spanning the gap.

The genes are TRBV7-9 and TRBJ2-6; possible D gene TRBD2, 5 bases. The germline V and J ends were trimmed by 5 bases and 4 bases, with 12 bases remaining between them. CDR3 size: 15 residues. Germline lookup yields CDR1 SEHNR and CDR2 FQNEAQ (reference sequence). The CDR3 sequence: CASSPEGRGANVLTF. CDR3 bases: TGTGCCAGCAGCCCAGAGGGAAGGGGGGCCAACGTCCTGACTTTC.

The V and J genes are TRBV5-4 and TRBJ1-1; tentatively, D is TRBD1 (5 bases). The CDR3 covers 15 residues. Trimming took 4 bases from V and 0 from J, leaving 13 bases between them. CDR1 is SGHNT and CDR2 is YYREEE in the germline V gene (reference sequence). CDR3 sequence reads: CASSPPRGLNTEAFF. As DNA, the CDR3 is TGTGCCAGCAGCCCCCCCCGGGGACTGAACACTGAAGCTTTCTTT.